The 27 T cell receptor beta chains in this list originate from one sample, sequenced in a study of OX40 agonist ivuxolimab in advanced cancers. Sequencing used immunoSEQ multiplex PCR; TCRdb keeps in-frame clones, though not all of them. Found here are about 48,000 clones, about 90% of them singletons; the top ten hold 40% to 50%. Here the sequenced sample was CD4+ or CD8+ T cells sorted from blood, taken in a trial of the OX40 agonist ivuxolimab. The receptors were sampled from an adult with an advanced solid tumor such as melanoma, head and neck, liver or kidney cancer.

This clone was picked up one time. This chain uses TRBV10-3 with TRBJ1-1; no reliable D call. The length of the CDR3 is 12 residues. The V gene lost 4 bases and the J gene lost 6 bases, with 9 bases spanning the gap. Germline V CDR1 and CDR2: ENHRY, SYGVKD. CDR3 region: CAISGPDAEAFF. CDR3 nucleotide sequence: TGTGCCATCAGTGGGCCAGACGCTGAAGCTTTCTTT.

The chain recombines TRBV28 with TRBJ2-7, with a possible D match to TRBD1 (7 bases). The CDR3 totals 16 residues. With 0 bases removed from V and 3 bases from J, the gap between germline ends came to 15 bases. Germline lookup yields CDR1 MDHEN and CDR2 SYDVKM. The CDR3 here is CASSLWSAGGRYEQYF. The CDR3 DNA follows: TGTGCCAGCAGTTTATGGTCCGCAGGGGGGCGCTACGAGCAGTACTTC.

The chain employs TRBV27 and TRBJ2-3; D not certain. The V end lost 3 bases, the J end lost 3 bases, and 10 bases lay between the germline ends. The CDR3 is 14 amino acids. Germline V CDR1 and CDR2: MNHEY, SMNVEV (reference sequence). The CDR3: CASSLVYGTDTQYF. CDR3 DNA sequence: TGTGCCAGCAGTTTGGTGTATGGGACAGATACGCAGTATTTT.

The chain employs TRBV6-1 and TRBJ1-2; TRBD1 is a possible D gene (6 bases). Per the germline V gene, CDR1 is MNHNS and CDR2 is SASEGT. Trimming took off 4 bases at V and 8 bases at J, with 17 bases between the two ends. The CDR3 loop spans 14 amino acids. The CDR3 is CASSVPNRDTGYTF. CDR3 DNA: TGTGCCAGCAGTGTGCCGAACCGGGACACCGGCTACACCTTC.

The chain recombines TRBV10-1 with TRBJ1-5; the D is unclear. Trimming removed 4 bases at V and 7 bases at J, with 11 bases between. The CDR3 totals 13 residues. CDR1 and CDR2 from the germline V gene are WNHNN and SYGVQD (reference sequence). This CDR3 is CASSGFDKQPQHF. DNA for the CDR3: TGCGCCAGCAGTGGCTTTGACAAACAGCCCCAGCATTTT.

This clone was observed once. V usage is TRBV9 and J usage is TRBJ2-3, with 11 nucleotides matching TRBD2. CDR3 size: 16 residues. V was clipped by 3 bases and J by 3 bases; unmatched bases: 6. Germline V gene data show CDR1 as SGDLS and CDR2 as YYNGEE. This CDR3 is CASSGSGGAWTDTQYF. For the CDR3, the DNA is TGTGCCAGCAGCGGTAGCGGGGGGGCCTGGACAGATACGCAGTATTTT.

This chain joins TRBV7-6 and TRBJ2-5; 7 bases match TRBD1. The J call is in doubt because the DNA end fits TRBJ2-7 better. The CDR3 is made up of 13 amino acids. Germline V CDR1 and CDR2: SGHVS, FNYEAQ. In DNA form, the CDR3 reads TGTGCCAGCAGCCGGGACAGCGGCTACGAGCAGTACTTC. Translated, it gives CASSRDSGYEQYF.

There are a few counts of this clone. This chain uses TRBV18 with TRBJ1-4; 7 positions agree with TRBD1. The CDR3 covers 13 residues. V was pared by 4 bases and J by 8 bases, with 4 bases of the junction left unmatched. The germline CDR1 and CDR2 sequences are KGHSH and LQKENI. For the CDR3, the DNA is TGTGCCAGCTCACAAGGGGGCTACGAAAAACTGTTTTTT. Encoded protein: CASSQGGYEKLFF. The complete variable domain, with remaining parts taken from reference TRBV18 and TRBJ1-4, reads NAGVMQNPRHLVRRRGQEARLRCSPMKGHSHVYWYRQLPEEGLKFMVYLQKENIIDESGMPKERFSAEFPKEGPSILRIQQVVRGDSAAYFCASSQGGYEKLFFGSGTQLSVL.

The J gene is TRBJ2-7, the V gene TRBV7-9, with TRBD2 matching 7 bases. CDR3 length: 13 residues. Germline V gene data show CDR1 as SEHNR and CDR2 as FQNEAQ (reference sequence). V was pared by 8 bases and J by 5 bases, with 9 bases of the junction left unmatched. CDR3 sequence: CASRLAGEHEQYF. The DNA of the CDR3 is TGTGCCAGCCGTCTCGCGGGGGAGCACGAGCAGTACTTC.

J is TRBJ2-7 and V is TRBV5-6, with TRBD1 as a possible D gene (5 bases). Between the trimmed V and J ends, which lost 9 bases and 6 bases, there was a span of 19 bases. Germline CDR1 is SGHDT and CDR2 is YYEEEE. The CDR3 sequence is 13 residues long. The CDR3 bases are TGTGCCACCCACTTGGACACGACGGGCGAGCAGTACTTC. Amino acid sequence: CATHLDTTGEQYF.

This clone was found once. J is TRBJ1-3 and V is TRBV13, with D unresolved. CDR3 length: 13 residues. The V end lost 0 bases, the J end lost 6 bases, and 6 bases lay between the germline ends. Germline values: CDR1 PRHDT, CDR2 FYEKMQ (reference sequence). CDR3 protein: CASSLGIENTIYF. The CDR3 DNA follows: TGTGCCAGCAGCTTAGGGATAGAAAACACCATATATTTT.

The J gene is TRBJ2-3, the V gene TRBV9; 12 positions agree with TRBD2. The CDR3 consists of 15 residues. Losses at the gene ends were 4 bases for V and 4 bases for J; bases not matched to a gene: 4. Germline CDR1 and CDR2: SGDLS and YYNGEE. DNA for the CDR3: TGTGCCAGCAGCCCCAGACTAGCGGGGGCAGATACGCAGTATTTT. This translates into CASSPRLAGADTQYF.

CDR3 residues: CASSGPDTQYF. CDR3 nucleotide sequence: TGTGCCAGCAGCGGGCCAGATACGCAGTATTTT. The chain is built from TRBV7-6 and TRBJ2-3; D call uncertain. Trimming pared 5 bases from V and 4 bases from J, leaving 4 bases between. The CDR3 spans 11 residues. Germline-derived CDR1 and CDR2 are SGHVS and FNYEAQ.

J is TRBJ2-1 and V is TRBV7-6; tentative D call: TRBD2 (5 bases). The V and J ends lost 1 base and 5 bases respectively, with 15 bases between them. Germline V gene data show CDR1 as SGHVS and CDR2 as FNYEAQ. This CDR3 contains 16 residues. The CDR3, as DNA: TGTGCCAGCAGCTTAGGAGGGCGTTCCCCCAACAATGAGCAGTTCTTC. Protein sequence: CASSLGGRSPNNEQFF.

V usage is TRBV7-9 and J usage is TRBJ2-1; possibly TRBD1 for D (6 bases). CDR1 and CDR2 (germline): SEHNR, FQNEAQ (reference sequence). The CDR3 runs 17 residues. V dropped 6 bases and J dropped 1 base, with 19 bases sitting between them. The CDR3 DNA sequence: TGTGCCAGCAGTTCTCCCAGGGGCCAAACATCCTACAATGAGCAGTTCTTC. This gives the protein CASSSPRGQTSYNEQFF. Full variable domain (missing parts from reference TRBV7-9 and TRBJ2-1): DTGVSQNPRHKITKRGQNVTFRCDPISEHNRLYWYRQTLGQGPEFLTYFQNEAQLEKSRLLSDRFSAERPKGSFSTLEIQRTEQGDSAMYLCASSSPRGQTSYNEQFFGPGTRLTVL.

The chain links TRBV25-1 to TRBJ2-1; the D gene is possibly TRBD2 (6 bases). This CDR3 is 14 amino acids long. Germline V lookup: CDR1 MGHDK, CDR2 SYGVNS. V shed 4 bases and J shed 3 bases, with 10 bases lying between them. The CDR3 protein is CASSGEGLYNEQFF. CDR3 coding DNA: TGTGCCAGCAGTGGAGAGGGACTCTACAATGAGCAGTTCTTC.

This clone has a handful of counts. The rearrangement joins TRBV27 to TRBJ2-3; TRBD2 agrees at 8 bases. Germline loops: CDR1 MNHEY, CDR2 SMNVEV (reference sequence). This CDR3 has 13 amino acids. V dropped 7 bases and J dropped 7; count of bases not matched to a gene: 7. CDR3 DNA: TGTGCCAGCACTCTAGCGGGTAGTAATACGCAGTATTTT. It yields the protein CASTLAGSNTQYF.

CDR3 residues: CASSQDRNSGGYPYEQYF. As DNA, the CDR3 is TGCGCCAGCAGCCAAGATCGGAATAGCGGGGGCTATCCCTACGAGCAGTACTTC. This sequence joins TRBV4-3 and TRBJ2-7; the match to TRBD2 covers 9 bases. V shed 0 bases, J shed 2 bases, and the junction held 11 bases outside the gene matches. The germline V gene has CDR1 LGHNA and CDR2 YSLEER. The CDR3 has 18 residues.

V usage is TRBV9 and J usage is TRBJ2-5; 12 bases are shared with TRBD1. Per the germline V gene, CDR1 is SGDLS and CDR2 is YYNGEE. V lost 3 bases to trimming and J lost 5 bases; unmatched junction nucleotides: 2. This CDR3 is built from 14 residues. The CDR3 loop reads CASSGGTGGETQYF. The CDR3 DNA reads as TGTGCCAGCAGCGGGGGGACAGGGGGCGAGACCCAGTACTTC.

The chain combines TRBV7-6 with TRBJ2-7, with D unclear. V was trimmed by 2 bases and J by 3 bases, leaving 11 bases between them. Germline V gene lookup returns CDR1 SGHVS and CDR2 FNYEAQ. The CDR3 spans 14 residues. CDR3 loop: CASSLYEENYEQYF. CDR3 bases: TGTGCCAGCAGCTTATATGAGGAAAACTACGAGCAGTACTTC.

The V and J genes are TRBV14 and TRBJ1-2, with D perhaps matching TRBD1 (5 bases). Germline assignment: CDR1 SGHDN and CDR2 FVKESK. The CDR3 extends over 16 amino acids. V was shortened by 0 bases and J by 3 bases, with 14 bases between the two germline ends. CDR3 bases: TGTGCCAGCAGCCAAGATCGGGGACTGTTGGACTATGGCTACACCTTC. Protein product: CASSQDRGLLDYGYTF.

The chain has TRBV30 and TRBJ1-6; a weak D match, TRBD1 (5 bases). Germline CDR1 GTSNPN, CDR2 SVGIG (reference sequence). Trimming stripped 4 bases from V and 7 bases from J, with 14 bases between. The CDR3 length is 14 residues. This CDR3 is CAWNYRFRNSPLHF. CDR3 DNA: TGTGCCTGGAATTACAGGTTTCGGAATTCACCCCTCCACTTT.

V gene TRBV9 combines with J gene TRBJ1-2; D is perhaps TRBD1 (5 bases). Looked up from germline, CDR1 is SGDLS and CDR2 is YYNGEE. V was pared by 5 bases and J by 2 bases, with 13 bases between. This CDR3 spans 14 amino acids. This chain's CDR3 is CASSEEGANYGYTF. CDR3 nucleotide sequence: TGTGCCAGCAGTGAAGAAGGGGCGAACTATGGCTACACCTTC.

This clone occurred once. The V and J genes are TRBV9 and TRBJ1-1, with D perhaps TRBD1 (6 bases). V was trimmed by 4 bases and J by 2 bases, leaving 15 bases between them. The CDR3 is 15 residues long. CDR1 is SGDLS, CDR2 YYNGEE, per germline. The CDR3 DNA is TGTGCCAGCAGCCCCATGGGGGGCTCTAACACTGAAGCTTTCTTT. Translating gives CASSPMGGSNTEAFF.

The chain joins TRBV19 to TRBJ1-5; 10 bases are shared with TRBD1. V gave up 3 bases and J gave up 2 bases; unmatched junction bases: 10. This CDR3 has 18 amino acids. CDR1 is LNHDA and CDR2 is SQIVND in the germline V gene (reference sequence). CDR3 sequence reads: CASSIVGQGEVGNQPQHF. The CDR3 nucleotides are TGTGCCAGTAGTATTGTCGGACAGGGGGAGGTTGGCAATCAGCCCCAGCATTTT. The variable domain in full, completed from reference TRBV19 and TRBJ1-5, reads DGGITQSPKYLFRKEGQNVTLSCEQNLNHDAMYWYRQDPGQGLRLIYYSQIVNDFQKGDIAEGYSVSREKKESFPLTVTSAQKNPTAFYLCASSIVGQGEVGNQPQHFGDGTRLSIL.

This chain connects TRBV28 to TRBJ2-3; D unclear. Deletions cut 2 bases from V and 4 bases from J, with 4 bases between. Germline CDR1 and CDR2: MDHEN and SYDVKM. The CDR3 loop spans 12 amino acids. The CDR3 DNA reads TGTGCCAGCAGTTTAATCGCAGATACGCAGTATTTT. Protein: CASSLIADTQYF. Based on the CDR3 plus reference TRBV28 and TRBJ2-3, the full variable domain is DVKVTQSSRYLVKRTGEKVFLECVQDMDHENMFWYRQDPGLGLRLIYFSYDVKMKEKGDIPEGYSVSREKKERFSLILESASTNQTSMYLCASSLIADTQYFGPGTRLTVL.

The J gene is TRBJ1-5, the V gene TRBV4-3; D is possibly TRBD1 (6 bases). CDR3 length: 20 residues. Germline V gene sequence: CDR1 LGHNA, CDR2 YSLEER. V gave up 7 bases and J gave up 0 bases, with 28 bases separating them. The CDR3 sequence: CASTRCRGDAPPHSNQPQHF. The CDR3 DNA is TGCGCCAGCACACGCTGTAGGGGGGATGCCCCCCCTCATAGCAATCAGCCCCAGCATTTT.